A selection of T cell receptor beta chains follows, all from one sample in a study of T cell responses to AZD1222 COVID-19 vaccine. Using immunoSEQ multiplex PCR, the repertoire was profiled, and TCRdb retains in-frame clones only, with some absent. Among approximately 150,000 clones listed, 85% to 95% were seen once. The sample was peripheral blood, taken after recovery from COVID-19. Receptors originate from an adult who had recovered from COVID-19. CDR3s include the opening cysteine and the closing phenylalanine or tryptophan. D genes are given only for firm matches. The size entry is marked missing in some rows and otherwise reads once, few, many or a size class.

d_call,j_call,v_call,clone_size,cdr3_nt,cdr3_aa
-,TRBJ2-1,TRBV27,-,TGTGCCAGCAGTTTATTAAACGGACAGGAGCAGTTCTTC,CASSLLNGQEQFF
-,TRBJ2-7,TRBV4-1,-,TGCGCCAGCAGCCATCGACAGGGAGGAAAATACGAGCAGTACTTC,CASSHRQGGKYEQYF
-,TRBJ1-3,TRBV3-1/TRBV3-2,-,TGTGCCAGCAGCCAAGCAGGGCCTTTAGGAAACACCATATATTTT,CASSQAGPLGNTIYF
TRBD2,TRBJ2-5,TRBV11-2,-,TGTGCCAGCAGCCGAGGGGGGCTTGGTAGCGGGAGTGGGGCAGAGACCCAGTACTTC,CASSRGGLGSGSGAETQYF
-,TRBJ2-4,TRBV19,-,TGTGCCAGTAGTACGGCAGGGCCCAAAAACATTCAGTACTTC,CASSTAGPKNIQYF
-,TRBJ1-6,TRBV11-3,-,TGTGCCAGCAGCCTCCTAAGGCCGTGGAATTCACCCCTCCACTTT,CASSLLRPWNSPLHF
-,TRBJ1-5,TRBV21-1,-,TGTGCCAGCAGCAAAGTTCTAGAAGTAGACAGTAGCAATCAGCCCCAGCATTTT,CASSKVLEVDSSNQPQHF
TRBD1,TRBJ1-1,TRBV2,-,TGTGCCAGCAGCACAGGGGCTGAAGCTTTCTTT,CASSTGAEAFF
-,TRBJ1-5,TRBV6-5,-,TGTGCCAGCAGTTCCGGGGGTGGGCAGCCCCAGCATTTT,CASSSGGGQPQHF
-,TRBJ2-5,TRBV28,-,TGTGCCAGCAGTTTACTTCGGTTACAAGAGACCCAGTACTTC,CASSLLRLQETQYF
-,TRBJ2-3,TRBV7-8,-,TGTGCCAGCAGCCCAACTCCAAGCACAGATACGCAGTATTTT,CASSPTPSTDTQYF
TRBD1,TRBJ2-7,TRBV30,-,TGTGCCTGGAGTAAGTACCCGGGACAGGGGGCCGGGGAGCAGTACTTC,CAWSKYPGQGAGEQYF
-,TRBJ2-1,TRBV28,-,TGTGCCAGCAGTTTAAATGTCGGGCGTAGCTCCTACAATGAGCAGTTCTTC,CASSLNVGRSSYNEQFF
-,TRBJ1-1,TRBV29-1,-,TGCAGCGTACAGAGACAGACAGCGAACACTGAAGCTTTCTTT,CSVQRQTANTEAFF
-,TRBJ1-1,TRBV10-3,-,TGTGCCATCAGTGAGCCCAAGGGCATGCTGGGGGCCACTGAAGCTTTCTTT,CAISEPKGMLGATEAFF
-,TRBJ1-4,TRBV27,-,TGTGCCACCTCTTTGGCAGGCGCAACTAATGAAAAACTGTTTTTT,CATSLAGATNEKLFF
-,TRBJ2-1,TRBV11-2,-,TGTGCCAGCAGCTTTACACTAGAGAGAGGTTCCAATGAGCAGTTCTTC,CASSFTLERGSNEQFF
-,TRBJ2-1,TRBV7-7,once,TGTGCTAGCAGCTTAGATCTAAGCCCCTACAATGAGCAGTTCTTC,CASSLDLSPYNEQFF
-,TRBJ2-7,TRBV5-8,-,TGTGCCAGCAGCCTTGGTCGGGGGGCGCCAACCTACGAGCAGTACTTC,CASSLGRGAPTYEQYF
-,TRBJ2-7,TRBV7-6,-,TGTGCCAGCAGCTTAGTGACTAGCTCCTACGAGCAGTACTTC,CASSLVTSSYEQYF
TRBD2,TRBJ2-1,TRBV6-5,once,TGTGCCAGCAGTAGCGGGAGCTCCTACAATGAGCAGTTCTTC,CASSSGSSYNEQFF
-,TRBJ2-1,TRBV6-1,-,TGTGCCAGCAGTGAATGGCAGGGGGCCATACTAGCGACCCACTCCTACAATGAGCAGTTCTTC,CASSEWQGAILATHSYNEQFF
-,TRBJ1-2,TRBV6-5,-,TGTGCCAGCAGCCCGGGAGGGTTGAAAGGCTACACCTTC,CASSPGGLKGYTF
-,TRBJ2-7,TRBV28,-,TGTGCCAGCAGTTTAGGGGGTAAGGCCTACGAGCAGTACTTC,CASSLGGKAYEQYF
TRBD1,TRBJ1-2,TRBV6-5,-,TGTGCCAGCATACCTTCAGGGGGCTCAGGGGGCTACACCTTC,CASIPSGGSGGYTF
-,TRBJ2-1,TRBV13,-,TGTGCCAGCAGCTTGGGCAATGAGCAGTTCTTC,CASSLGNEQFF
-,TRBJ2-1,TRBV3-1/TRBV3-2,-,TGTGCCAGCAGCCCTGGGGAAGGCAGACTCTACAATGAGCAGTTCTTC,CASSPGEGRLYNEQFF
-,TRBJ2-6,TRBV28,-,TGTGCCAGCAGTTTAAAGCCAGTCCTCTCTGGGGCCAACGTCCTGACTTTC,CASSLKPVLSGANVLTF
-,TRBJ2-7,TRBV6-1,-,TGTGCCAGCAGTGAATGGTACGAGCAGTACTTC,CASSEWYEQYF
-,TRBJ2-7,TRBV5-1,-,TGCGCCAGCAGCTTCAGACAGGTTGAGGACGAGCAGTACTTC,CASSFRQVEDEQYF
-,TRBJ2-1,TRBV6-5,-,TGTGCCAGCAATCCAGGATCGAGCTCCTACAATGAGCAGTTCTTC,CASNPGSSSYNEQFF
-,TRBJ1-5,TRBV6-6,-,TGTGCCAGCAGACCGAACCGGGACCAGGACAATCAGCCCCAGCATTTT,CASRPNRDQDNQPQHF
TRBD1,TRBJ1-5,TRBV15,once,TGTGCCACCAGCAGAGGTGTTCTTACAGGGGCTTATAGCAATCAGCCCCAGCATTTT,CATSRGVLTGAYSNQPQHF
-,TRBJ2-2,TRBV18,-,TGTGCCAGCTCACCATCAGCAGGGTTCACCGGGGAGCTGTTTTTT,CASSPSAGFTGELFF
TRBD2,TRBJ2-3,TRBV5-3,-,TGTGCCAGAAGCTTGGGCGATCGGCTAGCGGGCGCTAGCACAGATACGCAGTATTTT,CARSLGDRLAGASTDTQYF
TRBD1,TRBJ2-5,TRBV6-2/TRBV6-3,-,TGTGCCAGCAGTTCCCGCCGGGACAGGGGGGCAGAGACCCAGTACTTC,CASSSRRDRGAETQYF
-,TRBJ2-1,TRBV4-1,-,TGCGCCAGCAGCCAAGATTCGGGGGAGCAGTTCTTC,CASSQDSGEQFF
-,TRBJ1-2,TRBV18,-,TGTGCCAGCTCACCCTGGCAGTGGGGCCTTGATAACTATGGCTACACCTTC,CASSPWQWGLDNYGYTF
TRBD1,TRBJ1-1,TRBV2,-,TGTGCCAGCAGGACCGGGACAGGGCTTATCGAAGCTTTCTTT,CASRTGTGLIEAFF
-,TRBJ2-6,TRBV28,few,TGTGCCAGCACCCCACTCATCTCTGGGGCCAACGTCCTGACTTTC,CASTPLISGANVLTF
-,TRBJ1-5,TRBV28,-,TGTGCCAGCAGTGGCCTTGTGGGCGTCAGCAATCAGCCCCAGCATTTT,CASSGLVGVSNQPQHF
-,TRBJ2-1,TRBV21-1,-,TGTGCCAGCAGCACTAATGGACAGGTTGGGGTTAACAATGAGCAGTTCTTC,CASSTNGQVGVNNEQFF
-,TRBJ1-3,TRBV4-2,-,TGTGCCAGCAGCCCCCCGGGACGGAACTCTGGAAACACCATATATTTT,CASSPPGRNSGNTIYF
-,TRBJ2-3,TRBV19,-,TGTGCCAGTAGTATAGGCGGTAGCACAGATACGCAGTATTTT,CASSIGGSTDTQYF
-,TRBJ1-5,TRBV6-5,-,TGTGCCAGCAGCGCCTGGGGGGGCAATCAGCCCCAGCATTTT,CASSAWGGNQPQHF
TRBD1,TRBJ2-6,TRBV6-4,-,TGTGCCAGCAGCGAGGCCACAGGGGCCGGGGCCAACGTCCTGACTTTC,CASSEATGAGANVLTF
-,TRBJ1-2,TRBV6-5,-,TGTGCCAGCAGCCCCCAGGGGATTGGCTATGGCTACACCTTC,CASSPQGIGYGYTF
TRBD2,TRBJ2-5,TRBV7-9,-,TGTGCCAGCACCGGGGGCGGGAGGGCCGCGGAAGAGACCCAGTACTTC,CASTGGGRAAEETQYF
-,TRBJ1-6,TRBV5-1,once,TGCGCCAGCAGCTTGTCCCAGGTTAATTCACCCCTCCACTTT,CASSLSQVNSPLHF
TRBD2,TRBJ2-5,TRBV4-1,once,TGCGCCAGCAGCCAAACCCGACTAGCCTCGGGAGAGACCCAGTACTTC,CASSQTRLASGETQYF
-,TRBJ1-1,TRBV14,-,TGTGCCAGCAGCCGAGGGTTTGGACTTAACACTGAAGCTTTCTTT,CASSRGFGLNTEAFF
TRBD2,TRBJ2-2,TRBV10-3,-,TGTGCCATCAGTGAGTCCCAGCGGGGCCCCACCGGGGAGCTGTTTTTT,CAISESQRGPTGELFF
-,TRBJ1-5,TRBV13,-,TGTGCCAGCAGCCTAGGCGGGGCAGGGAGCAATCAGCCCCAGCATTTT,CASSLGGAGSNQPQHF
-,TRBJ2-2,TRBV19,-,TGTGCCAGTAGTATTCAGGCAGGAACCACCGGGGAGCTGTTTTTT,CASSIQAGTTGELFF
TRBD1,TRBJ2-7,TRBV28,-,TGTGCCAGCAGTCCCGGGACAGACTCCTACGAGCAGTACTTC,CASSPGTDSYEQYF
TRBD2,TRBJ2-7,TRBV5-5,-,TGTGCCAGCACCCTTTTCAGCGGGAGGAGCTCCTACGAGCAGTACTTC,CASTLFSGRSSYEQYF
-,TRBJ2-1,TRBV12-3/TRBV12-4,-,TGTGCCAGCACCCTGAGAGTTCGGTATGAGCAGTTCTTC,CASTLRVRYEQFF